This T cell receptor beta chain was captured by sequencing in a study of blood T cell repertoires in COVID-19. About the study: Acute-phase and convalescent COVID-19 samples originated in the United States, Italy and Spain.

Authors' methods: Reference gene primers were amplified, and this amplification served to estimate nucleated cell counts. The assay was immunoSEQ multiplex PCR, and TCRdb's table has in-frame clones only and misses some. V and J calls and clone size are given by that table; D and trimming were obtained from the DNA. The profile covers under 300,000 clones, with roughly 85% appearing a single time and approximately 3.2% taken by the ten largest. The CDR3 spans 13 residues. V was cut by 4 bases and J by 0 bases, with 7 bases left in between. Germline CDR1 is KGHSH and CDR2 is LQKENI. Input material: peripheral blood. The origin of this receptor is a woman under 30 with acute or convalescent COVID-19. V is TRBV18 and J is TRBJ2-7; D remains ambiguous. The CDR3 DNA is TGTGCCAGCTCACTATCAGTCTCCTACGAGCAGTACTTC. Residues: CASSLSVSYEQYF.